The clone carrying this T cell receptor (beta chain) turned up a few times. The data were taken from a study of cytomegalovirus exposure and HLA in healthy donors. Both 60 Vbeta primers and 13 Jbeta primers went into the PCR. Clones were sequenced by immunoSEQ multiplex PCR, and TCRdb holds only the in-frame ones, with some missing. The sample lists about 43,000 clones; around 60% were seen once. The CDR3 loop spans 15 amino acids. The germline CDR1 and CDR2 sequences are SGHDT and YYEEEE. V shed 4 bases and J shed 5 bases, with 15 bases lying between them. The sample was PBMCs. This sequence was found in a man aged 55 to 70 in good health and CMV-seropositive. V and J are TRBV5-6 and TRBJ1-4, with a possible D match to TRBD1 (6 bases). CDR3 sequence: CASSDLGQQNEKLFF. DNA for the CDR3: TGTGCCAGCAGCGATCTAGGACAGCAAAATGAAAAACTGTTTTTT.